These 29 T cell receptor beta chains came from one sample sequenced in a study of tumor-infiltrating lymphocytes in primary liver carcinoma. A primer in the constant region served to generate TCR beta cDNA from about 480 ng of total RNA. The TCR beta library was amplified through three nested multiplex PCR rounds in a modified ARM-PCR procedure. The first two PCR rounds used TRBV1-TRBV30 forward primers with a C-beta reverse primer, 10 to 11 cycles each. TCRdb analysed the multiplex PCR reads with MiXCR anew, one entry per CDR3 protein. Altogether more than 150,000 distinct CDR3 sequences are present, about 60% being singletons, with the ten largest covering about 70%. The researchers obtained blood RNA from unsorted whole blood and also extracted germline DNA. Sequencing was performed on peripheral blood. These receptors all come from a man aged 35-49 years with primary liver carcinoma and hepatitis B virus infection.

As concerns this clonotype: A much larger clone lies a single base off, so this may be a read error. The gene calls are TRBV4-1 and TRBJ1-1, with unresolved D. Per germline, CDR1 MGHRA and CDR2 YSYEKL. The CDR3 is made up of 14 amino acids. The CDR3 region has the DNA TGCGCCAGCAGTCAAAAGAGGTTTAACACTGAAACTTTCTTT. Translating it yields CASSQKRFNTETFF.

The chain carries TRBV11-2 and TRBJ2-7; 8 bases are shared with TRBD1. The CDR3 has 15 amino acids. Germline CDR1 reads SGHAT; CDR2 reads FQNNGV. With V trimmed by 5 bases and J by 3 bases, 9 bases remained unmatched. The CDR3 loop reads CASSLGAGGLYEQYF. Written as DNA, the CDR3 is TGTGCCAGCAGCCTAGGGGCAGGGGGCCTCTACGAGCAGTACTTC.

The rearrangement uses TRBV6-6 and TRBJ2-3; 8 bases match TRBD1. This CDR3 is 14 amino acids long. The V gene's germline CDR1 is MNHNY and CDR2 SVGAGI (reference sequence). After removal of 7 bases from V and 1 base from J, the junction contained 4 bases not matched to a gene. The CDR3 reads CASKKTGGTDTQYF. Written as DNA, the CDR3 is TGTGCCAGCAAGAAGACAGGGGGCACAGATACGCAGTATTTT.

This clonotype was seen just once. CDR3 bases: TGTGCCAGCAGGACAAGCAGGGCGAATTCACCCCTCCACTTT. Its protein product is CASRTSRANSPLHF. This sequence joins TRBV12-3 or TRBV12-4 and TRBJ1-6; possibly TRBD1 for D (5 bases). CDR3 length equals 14 residues. V shed 6 bases and J shed 7 bases, with 13 bases lying between them.

V gene TRBV6-6 combines with J gene TRBJ1-1; D remains unclear. CDR3 size: 13 residues. With 6 bases removed from V and 0 bases from J, the gap between germline ends came to 8 bases. Germline V gene sequence: CDR1 MNHNY, CDR2 SVGAGI (reference sequence). CDR3 protein: CASRIGMNTEAFF. CDR3 DNA: TGTGCCAGCAGAATAGGTATGAACACTGAAGCTTTCTTT.

To note about this clonotype: This likely comes from a read error, as the CDR3 has no conserved phenylalanine or tryptophan at its end. CDR3 loop: CASSHKPGLAGANEQFL. The CDR3 nucleotides read TGTGCCAGCAGCCATAAACCTGGACTAGCGGGAGCCAATGAGCAGTTCTTA. V usage is TRBV4-2 and J usage is TRBJ2-1; 13 bases fit TRBD2. J was trimmed by 6 bases and V by 3 bases; bases with no gene match: 8. The CDR3 is made up of 17 amino acids. From germline, CDR1 is LGHNA and CDR2 YNFKEQ.

In this sample, this clonotype turned up many times. V usage is TRBV11-2 and J usage is TRBJ2-1, with D perhaps given as TRBD1 or TRBD2 (6 bases each). From germline, CDR1 is SGHAT and CDR2 FQNNGV. The CDR3 sequence is 16 residues long. Trimming removed 2 bases from V and 7 bases from J, with 18 bases in between. The DNA for the CDR3 is TGTGCCAGCAGCTTACGGGGGCCCGGGAGAGAAAATGAGCAGTTCTTC. Translation: CASSLRGPGRENEQFF.

This clonotype was seen more than once but under ten times. CDR3 coding DNA: TGTGCCAGCAGTTTGGGGGACAGGGTTTCTGAAGCTTTCTTT. It is translated as CASSLGDRVSEAFF. This chain joins TRBV28 and TRBJ1-1; TRBD1 agrees at 9 bases. Unmatched junction bases numbered 5, after V lost 3 bases and J lost 6 bases. Looked up from germline, CDR1 is MDHEN and CDR2 is SYDVKM. The CDR3 contains 14 residues.

The V gene is TRBV13, the J gene TRBJ2-2, with TRBD1 matching 8 bases. The CDR3 length is 11 residues. V lost 5 bases and J lost 13; bases outside the gene matches: 3. Germline CDR1 reads PRHDT; CDR2 reads FYEKMQ (reference sequence). The CDR3 reads CASSLGQGLFF. The CDR3 nucleotides read TGTGCCAGCAGCCTCGGACAGGGGCTGTTTTTT.

This clonotype was seen once. For the CDR3, the DNA is TGTGCCAGCAGTATTGAACAGTATGGCTACACCTTC. The encoded protein is CASSIEQYGYTF. The chain carries TRBV6-6 and TRBJ1-2; no definite D call. This CDR3 is 12 amino acids long. V lost 5 bases and J lost 5, with 9 bases in between. Per the germline V gene, CDR1 is MNHNY and CDR2 is SVGAGI (reference sequence).

V usage is TRBV4-1 and J usage is TRBJ2-7, with D possibly being TRBD1 (6 bases). This CDR3 comprises 14 residues. Germline CDR1 MGHRA, CDR2 YSYEKL. The ends were cut back, 4 bases at V and 3 bases at J, with 13 bases in the middle. CDR3 amino acids: CASSLARGSYEQYF. In DNA form, the CDR3 reads TGCGCCAGCAGCCTTGCCAGGGGTAGCTACGAGCAGTACTTC.

The V call is TRBV4-1, the J call TRBJ1-2; a weak D match, TRBD1 (5 bases). The germline gives CDR1 MGHRA, CDR2 YSYEKL. The CDR3 runs 15 residues. Deletions cut 0 bases from V and 4 bases from J, with 12 bases between. The CDR3 DNA follows: TGCGCCAGCAGCCAAGATCCAGCAGGGACCTATGGCTACACCTTC. Translated: CASSQDPAGTYGYTF.

This clonotype was seen a single time. In this CDR3 the conserved last residue, phenylalanine or tryptophan, is missing, so a read error is likely. The chain employs TRBV4-2 and TRBJ2-2; no definite D call. V lost 1 base and J lost 4, with 16 bases in between. Germline values: CDR1 LGHNA, CDR2 YNFKEQ. CDR3 length equals 17 residues. The CDR3 reads CASSQVVRAPSTGELFS. The CDR3 region has the DNA TGTGCCAGCAGCCAAGTGGTGCGCGCCCCGTCCACCGGGGAGCTGTTTTCT.

Points on this clonotype: The germline gene is not matched at one end of the junction; a read error may be the cause. The chain carries TRBV4-1 and TRBJ1-3; no reliable D call. CDR1 and CDR2 (germline): MGHRA, YSYEKL. The CDR3 contains 13 residues. The CDR3: CSSSQEHGNTIYF. The DNA for the CDR3 is TGCTCCAGCAGCCAAGAGCATGGAAACACCATATATTTT.

The chain is built from TRBV29-1 and TRBJ1-2; perhaps TRBD1 as D (6 bases). The length of the CDR3 is 11 residues. Germline V gives CDR1 SQVTM, CDR2 ANQGSEA. V lost 3 bases and J lost 7, with 9 bases in between. The CDR3 loop reads CSVDGQTGYTF. The CDR3, as DNA: TGCAGCGTTGATGGACAGACTGGCTACACCTTC. Using reference TRBV29-1 and TRBJ1-2 for the parts outside the CDR3, the full variable domain is SAVISQKPSRDICQRGTSLTIQCQVDSQVTMMFWYRQQPGQSLTLIATANQGSEATYESGFVIDKFPISRPNLTFSTLTVSNMSPEDSSIYLCSVDGQTGYTFGSGTRLTVV.

The sample holds a few counts of this clonotype. The gene calls are TRBV29-1 and TRBJ2-7, with D perhaps TRBD1 (5 bases). CDR3 length: 13 residues. Germline CDR1 is SQVTM and CDR2 is ANQGSEA. Trimming removed 6 bases from V and 3 bases from J, with 15 bases in between. The CDR3 coding sequence is TGCAGCGTCTCCATGGGGCGATACTACGAGCAGTACTTC. It specifies CSVSMGRYYEQYF.

The chain carries TRBV5-5 and TRBJ2-7; TRBD2 agrees at 13 bases. With 3 bases clipped from V and 0 bases from J, the junction kept 6 bases outside the gene matches. CDR1 is SGHKS, CDR2 YYEKEE, per germline (reference sequence). The CDR3 has 17 residues. The CDR3 spells CASSSGTSGKSSYEQYF. DNA of the CDR3: TGTGCCAGCAGCTCCGGGACTAGCGGGAAAAGCTCCTACGAGCAGTACTTC.

This clonotype was observed once. This sequence may be a read error, since a much larger clone differs from it by one base. The rearrangement joins TRBV29-1 to TRBJ2-3; D may be TRBD1 (5 bases). CDR3 size: 12 residues. The germline V gene has CDR1 SQVTM and CDR2 ANQGSEA. CDR3 sequence: CSVDQGTGTQYF. CDR3 nucleotides: TGCAGCGTTGATCAGGGCACAGGTACGCAGTATTTT.

This chain uses TRBV2 with TRBJ2-5; the D gene is possibly TRBD2 (6 bases). The germline V and J ends were trimmed by 6 bases and 4 bases, with 15 bases remaining between them. Germline CDR1 reads SNHLY; CDR2 reads FYNNEI. The CDR3 loop spans 14 amino acids. DNA of the CDR3: TGTGCCAGCAGAAAGTCGGGAGCCGGAGAGACCCAGTACTTC. Translation gives CASRKSGAGETQYF.

Ten or more counts support this clonotype. The chain has TRBV11-2 and TRBJ2-3; a possible D gene is TRBD2 (5 bases). Germline V gives CDR1 SGHAT, CDR2 FQNNGV. The CDR3 is 17 amino acids. V was pared by 5 bases and J by 6 bases, with 24 bases between. The CDR3 region is CASSPATLAPPGDTQYF. For the CDR3, the DNA is TGTGCCAGCAGCCCCGCAACCCTAGCTCCTCCGGGGGATACGCAGTATTTT.

In regard to this clonotype: This may stem from a read error, because a much larger clone lies one nucleotide away. The chain uses TRBV11-2 and TRBJ1-1; D unresolved. The CDR3 is made up of 15 amino acids. Per germline, CDR1 SGHAT and CDR2 FQNNGV. CDR3 sequence (DNA): TGTGTCAGCAGCTTAGATCCGGGGTTGAACACTGAAGCTTTCTTT. This translates into CVSSLDPGLNTEAFF. The complete variable domain, with remaining parts taken from reference TRBV11-2 and TRBJ1-1, reads EAGVAQSPRYKIIEKRQSVAFWCNPISGHATLYWYQQILGQGPKLLIQFQNNGVVDDSQLPKDRFSAERLKGVDSTLKIQPAKLEDSAVYLCVSSLDPGLNTEAFFGQGTRLTVV.

The rearrangement joins TRBV7-9 to TRBJ2-7; 8 nucleotides match TRBD2. Trimming removed 3 bases from V and 1 base from J; junction bases left unmatched: 5. The CDR3 extends over 15 amino acids. CDR1 and CDR2 from the germline V gene are SEHNR and FQNEAQ (reference sequence). CDR3 in DNA: TGTGCCAGCAGCTTGACTAGCGAGTCTTCCTACGAGCAGTACTTC. Translated, it gives CASSLTSESSYEQYF.

Details on this clonotype: A much larger clone is a single base away; this may be a read error. This sequence joins TRBV4-1 and TRBJ2-7; D ambiguous. Germline V CDR1 and CDR2: MGHRA, YSYEKL. Trimming took off 3 bases at V and 0 bases at J, with 18 bases between the two ends. This CDR3 region has 17 residues. CDR3 sequence (DNA): TGCGCCAGCAGCCAGAAGGCCCTCGGCGCGCGCTCCTACGAGCAGTACTTC. Translating it yields CASSQKALGARSYEQYF.

The chain is built from TRBV5-1 and TRBJ2-3, with TRBD2 matching over 8 bases. This CDR3 has 16 residues. CDR1 and CDR2 (germline): SGHRS, YFSETQ. The junction had 9 bases not matched to a gene; V was cut back by 5 bases and J by 1 base. The CDR3 loop is CASSRATSGGTDTQYF. The CDR3 DNA sequence: TGCGCCAGCAGTCGCGCTACTAGCGGAGGCACAGATACGCAGTATTTT.

The chain carries TRBV29-1 and TRBJ2-2, with 9 bases fitting TRBD1. The CDR3 contains 12 residues. Trimming took 7 bases from V and 6 from J; bases not matched to a gene: 3. In germline, CDR1 is SQVTM, CDR2 ANQGSEA. The CDR3 DNA follows: TGCAGCGGTGGACAGGGGTCCGGGGAGCTGTTTTTT. As protein: CSGGQGSGELFF.

This clonotype came up a few times. The V gene is TRBV6-6, the J gene TRBJ2-3, with TRBD2 identical over 16 bases. The length of the CDR3 is 21 residues. From germline, CDR1 is MNHNY and CDR2 SVGAGI (reference sequence). After removal of 2 bases from V and 7 bases from J, the junction contained 18 bases not matched to a gene. CDR3 sequence reads: CASSYPAVGTSGRAGLNTQYF. DNA of the CDR3: TGTGCCAGCAGTTACCCGGCGGTGGGGACTAGCGGGAGGGCCGGCTTGAATACGCAGTATTTT.

This clonotype was observed a few times. A much larger clone is a single base away; this may be a read error. The rearrangement links TRBV11-1 to TRBJ2-7; no clear D gene. There are 13 residues in the CDR3. The germline V gene has CDR1 SGHAT and CDR2 FQDESV (reference sequence). The CDR3 reads CVSSPAPLDEQYF. In DNA form, the CDR3 reads TGTGTCAGCAGCCCAGCCCCTTTGGACGAGCAGTACTTC.

The rearrangement links TRBV4-1 to TRBJ1-5; no clear D gene. Germline CDR1 is MGHRA and CDR2 is YSYEKL. The CDR3 has 17 residues. The V end was cut by 4 bases, the J end by 0 bases, with 16 bases between. As DNA, the CDR3 is TGCGCCAGCAGCCCGCGGGTACCTCTAAATAGCAATCAGCCCCAGCATTTT. Protein sequence: CASSPRVPLNSNQPQHF.

The genes are TRBV10-3 and TRBJ1-4, with 7 bases aligning to TRBD1. Germline lookup yields CDR1 ENHRY and CDR2 SYGVKD. CDR3 length: 14 residues. The trim removed 6 bases at V and 8 bases at J, leaving 9 bases unmatched. The CDR3 region is CAIRDGQEGEKLFF. CDR3 sequence (DNA): TGTGCCATCAGAGACGGACAGGAGGGGGAAAAACTGTTTTTT.